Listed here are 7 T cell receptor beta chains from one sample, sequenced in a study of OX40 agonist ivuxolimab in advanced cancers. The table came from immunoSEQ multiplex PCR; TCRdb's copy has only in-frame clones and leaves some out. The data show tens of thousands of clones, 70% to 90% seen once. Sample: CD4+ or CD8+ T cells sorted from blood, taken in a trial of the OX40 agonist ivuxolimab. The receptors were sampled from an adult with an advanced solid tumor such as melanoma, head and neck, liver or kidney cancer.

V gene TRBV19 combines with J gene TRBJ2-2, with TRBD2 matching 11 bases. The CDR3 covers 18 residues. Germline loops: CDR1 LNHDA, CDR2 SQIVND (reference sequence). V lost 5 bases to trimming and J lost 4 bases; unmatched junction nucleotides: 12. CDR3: CASSSILTSGRGTGELFF. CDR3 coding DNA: TGTGCCAGTAGTTCCATTCTTACTAGCGGGAGAGGCACCGGGGAGCTGTTTTTT.

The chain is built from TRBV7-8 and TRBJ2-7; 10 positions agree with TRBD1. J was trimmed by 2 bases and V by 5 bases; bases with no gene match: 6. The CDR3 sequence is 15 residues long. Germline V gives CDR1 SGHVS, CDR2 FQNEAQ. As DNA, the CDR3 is TGTGCCAGCAGCCTAGTGGACAGGGGGACCTACGAGCAGTACTTC. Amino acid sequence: CASSLVDRGTYEQYF. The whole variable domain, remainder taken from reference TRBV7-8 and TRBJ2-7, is GAGVSQSPRYKVAKRGQDVALRCDPISGHVSLFWYQQALGQGPEFLTYFQNEAQLDKSGLPSDRFFAERPEGSVSTLKIQRTQQEDSAVYLCASSLVDRGTYEQYFGPGTRLTVT.

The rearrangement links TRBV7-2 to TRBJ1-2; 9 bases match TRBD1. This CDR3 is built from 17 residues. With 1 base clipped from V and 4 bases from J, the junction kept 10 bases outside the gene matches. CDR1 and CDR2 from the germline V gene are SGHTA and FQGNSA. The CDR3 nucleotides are TGTGCCAGCAGCTTAGTAGGAGGGACAGGGCAAGGCTATGGCTACACCTTC. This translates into CASSLVGGTGQGYGYTF.

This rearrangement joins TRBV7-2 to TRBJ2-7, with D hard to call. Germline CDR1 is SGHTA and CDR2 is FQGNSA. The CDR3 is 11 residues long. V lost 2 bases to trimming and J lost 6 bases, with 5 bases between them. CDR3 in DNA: TGTGCCAGCAGCTTATATTCCGAGCAGTACTTC. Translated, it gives CASSLYSEQYF.

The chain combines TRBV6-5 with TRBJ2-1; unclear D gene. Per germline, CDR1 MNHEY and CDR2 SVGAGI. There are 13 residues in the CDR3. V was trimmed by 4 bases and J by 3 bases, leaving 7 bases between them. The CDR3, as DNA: TGTGCCAGCAGTTCCCCAAACTACAATGAGCAGTTCTTC. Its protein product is CASSSPNYNEQFF.

The CDR3 DNA sequence: TGTGCCAGCATGCGGGGCAGGGGGGTCCCCGGGGCCAACGTCCTGACTTTC. Encoded protein: CASMRGRGVPGANVLTF. This chain links TRBV2 with TRBJ2-6, with a tentative D call TRBD1 (7 bases). CDR3 length: 17 residues. Germline-derived CDR1 and CDR2 are SNHLY and FYNNEI. With 7 bases removed from V and 4 bases from J, the gap between germline ends came to 20 bases.

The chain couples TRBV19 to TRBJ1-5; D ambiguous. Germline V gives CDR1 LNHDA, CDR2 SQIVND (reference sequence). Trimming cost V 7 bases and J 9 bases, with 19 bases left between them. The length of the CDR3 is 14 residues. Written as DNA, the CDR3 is TGTGCCAGTACCCCCCCCGATTTGGAGGGGCCCCAGCATTTT. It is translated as CASTPPDLEGPQHF.